This TCR beta chain was captured in a study of siplizumab effects on memory and regulatory T cells. Whole-study results and caveats: Confirmation that proliferating Tregs from siplizumab cultures had suppressive function was not obtained. Naive T cells appeared more varied than memory cells and looked like key alloresponse contributors. The drug siplizumab significantly decreased the alloreactive sequences that could be traced to unstimulated CD4+ memory cells.

This clone occurred once. The antigen is not known. CDR3 length: 15 residues. Germline V gene sequence: CDR1 SGHVS, CDR2 FQNEAQ. V shed 4 bases and J shed 2 bases, with 14 bases lying between them. Assays covered approximately 100,000 TCR templates per sample. Assay: immunoSEQ multiplex PCR; the TCRdb copy retains only in-frame clones and omits some. The sample includes about 72,000 clones, about 90% of them seen just once. The receptor was derived from a human donor in good health. Sequencing was performed on CD8+ T cells sorted from blood. The rearrangement joins TRBV7-8 to TRBJ1-2; D is unclear. As DNA, the CDR3 is TGTGCCAGCAGCTATGGTTCGGGAATGAACTATGGCTACACCTTC. Its translation is CASSYGSGMNYGYTF.